This T cell receptor (beta chain) was identified in a study of T-cell reconstitution after alpha-beta-depleted transplantation in children. TCRbeta library construction was performed incorporating unique molecular identifiers. Each CDR3 protein is one row after TCRdb ran MiXCR on the PCR reads. The sample has roughly 200,000 distinct CDR3 sequences, about 6.6% seen once; the top ten hold roughly 6%. Remarks on this clonotype: Its target is not known.

The CDR3 has 16 amino acids. V dropped 0 bases and J dropped 2 bases, with 12 bases sitting between them. CDR1 LGHDT and CDR2 YNNKEL come from the germline V gene (reference sequence). Study-level results: The origin of high day-60 TCRbeta diversity in some patients lay in surviving recipient T cells and thymic progenitors. It was reported that alpha-beta T cells came from several hundred expanded graft clones (about two months after transplant). One year after transplant, T-cell counts and diversity came mostly from newly produced T cells.

The TCR comes from a boy between 2 and 10 years old with acute lymphoblastic leukemia, due to receive a stem cell transplant. The sequences come from PBMCs, collected before TCRalphabeta/CD19-depleted stem cell transplant. This chain joins TRBV3-1 and TRBJ2-3, with D uncertain. This CDR3 is CASSQERGAYTDTQYF. DNA of the CDR3: TGTGCCAGCAGCCAAGAACGAGGCGCATACACAGATACGCAGTATTTT.